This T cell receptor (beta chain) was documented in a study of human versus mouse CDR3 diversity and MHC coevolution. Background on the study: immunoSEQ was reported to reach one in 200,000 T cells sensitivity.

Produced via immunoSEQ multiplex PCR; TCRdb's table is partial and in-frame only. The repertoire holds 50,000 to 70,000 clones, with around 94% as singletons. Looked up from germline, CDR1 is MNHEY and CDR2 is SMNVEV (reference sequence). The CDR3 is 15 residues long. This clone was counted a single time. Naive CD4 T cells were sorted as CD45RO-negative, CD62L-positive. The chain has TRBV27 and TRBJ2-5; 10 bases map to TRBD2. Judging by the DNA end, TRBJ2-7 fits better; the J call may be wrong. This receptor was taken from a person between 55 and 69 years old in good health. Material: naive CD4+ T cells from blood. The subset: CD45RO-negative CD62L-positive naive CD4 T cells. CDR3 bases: TGTGCCAGCAGTTTGAGGGGGCTAGCGGGAGACGAGCAGTACTTC. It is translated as CASSLRGLAGDEQYF.